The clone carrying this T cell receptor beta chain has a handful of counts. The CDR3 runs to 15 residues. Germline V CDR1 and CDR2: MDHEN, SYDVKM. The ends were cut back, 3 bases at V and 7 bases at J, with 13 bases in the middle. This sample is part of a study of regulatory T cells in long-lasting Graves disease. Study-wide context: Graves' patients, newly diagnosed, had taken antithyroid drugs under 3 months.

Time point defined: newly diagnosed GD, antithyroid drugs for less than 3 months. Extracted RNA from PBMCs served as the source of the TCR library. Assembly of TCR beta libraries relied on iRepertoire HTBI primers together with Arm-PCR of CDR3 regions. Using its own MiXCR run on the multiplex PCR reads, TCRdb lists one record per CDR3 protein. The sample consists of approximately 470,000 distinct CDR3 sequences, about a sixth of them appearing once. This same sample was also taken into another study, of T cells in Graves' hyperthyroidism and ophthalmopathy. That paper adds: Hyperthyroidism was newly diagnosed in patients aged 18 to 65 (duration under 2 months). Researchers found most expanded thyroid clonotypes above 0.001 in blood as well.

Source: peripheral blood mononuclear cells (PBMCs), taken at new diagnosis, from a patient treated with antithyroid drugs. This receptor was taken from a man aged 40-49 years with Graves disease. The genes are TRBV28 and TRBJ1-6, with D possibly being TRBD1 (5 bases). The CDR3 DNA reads TGTGCCAGCAGTTTTCCGTCAGGGCTGAATTCACCCCTCCACTTT. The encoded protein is CASSFPSGLNSPLHF.